This T cell receptor beta chain was captured by sequencing in a study of human T cells and chemical hapten exposure. Described time point: pre-sensitization, week 0. Stated treatment: therapeutic diphenylcyclopropenone sensitization with weekly scalp DPC. CDR3 size: 14 residues. Germline V gives CDR1 SGHTA, CDR2 FQGNSA. Trimming cost V 2 bases and J 6 bases; bases outside gene matches: 3. TCRdb reprocessed the RACE reads via MiXCR and lists one record per CDR3 protein. The table lists more than 300,000 distinct CDR3 sequences, 5% to 6.5% of them singletons. The receptor was derived from a woman younger than 30 with alopecia areata. Some clones in this sample may be carry-over from other donors' samples. This material consisted of whole blood, taken in connection with sensitization to the hapten diphenylcyclopropenone (DPC). V and J are TRBV7-2 and TRBJ1-4; 7 bases align to TRBD1. CDR3 in DNA: TGTGCCAGCAGCTTACAAGGGGGCTATGAAAAACTGTTTTTT. Translating it yields CASSLQGGYEKLFF.